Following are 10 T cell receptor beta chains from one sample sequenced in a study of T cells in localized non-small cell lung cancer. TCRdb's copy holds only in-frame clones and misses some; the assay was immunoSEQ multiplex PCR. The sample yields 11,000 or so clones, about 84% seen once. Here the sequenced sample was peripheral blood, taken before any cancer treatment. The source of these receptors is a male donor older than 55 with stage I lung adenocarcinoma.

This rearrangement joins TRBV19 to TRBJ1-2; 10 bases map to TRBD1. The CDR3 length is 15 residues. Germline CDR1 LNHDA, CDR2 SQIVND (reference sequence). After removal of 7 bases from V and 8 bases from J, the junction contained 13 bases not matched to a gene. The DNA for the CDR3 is TGTGCCAGTACCCGGACCGGGACAGGGGAGAGAGGCTACACCTTC. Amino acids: CASTRTGTGERGYTF.

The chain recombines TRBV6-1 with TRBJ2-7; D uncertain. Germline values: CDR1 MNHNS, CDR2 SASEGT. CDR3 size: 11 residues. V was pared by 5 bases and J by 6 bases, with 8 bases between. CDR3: CASSRTSEQYF. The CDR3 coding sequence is TGTGCCAGCAGTAGGACCTCCGAGCAGTACTTC.

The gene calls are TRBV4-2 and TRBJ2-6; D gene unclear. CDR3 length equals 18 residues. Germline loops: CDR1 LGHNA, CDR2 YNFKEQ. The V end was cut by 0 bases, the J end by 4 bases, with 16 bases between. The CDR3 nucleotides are TGTGCCAGCAGCCAAGATCCTTTTGCGTCTACCGGGGCCAACGTCCTGACTTTC. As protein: CASSQDPFASTGANVLTF.

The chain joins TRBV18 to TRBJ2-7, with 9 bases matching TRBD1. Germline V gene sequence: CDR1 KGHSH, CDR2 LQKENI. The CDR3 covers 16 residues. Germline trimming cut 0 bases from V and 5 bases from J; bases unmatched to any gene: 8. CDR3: CASSPPMGQGTDEQYF. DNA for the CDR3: TGTGCCAGCTCACCACCGATGGGACAGGGTACCGACGAGCAGTACTTC. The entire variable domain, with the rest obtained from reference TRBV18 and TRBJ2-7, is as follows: NAGVMQNPRHLVRRRGQEARLRCSPMKGHSHVYWYRQLPEEGLKFMVYLQKENIIDESGMPKERFSAEFPKEGPSILRIQQVVRGDSAAYFCASSPPMGQGTDEQYFGPGTRLTVT.

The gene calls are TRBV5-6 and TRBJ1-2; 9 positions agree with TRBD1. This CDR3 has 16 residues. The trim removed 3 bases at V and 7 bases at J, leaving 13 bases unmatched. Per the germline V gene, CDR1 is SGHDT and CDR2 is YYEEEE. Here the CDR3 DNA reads TGTGCCAGCAGCTGGATCCGGGACAGGGATTCGGCTGGCTACACCTTC. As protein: CASSWIRDRDSAGYTF.

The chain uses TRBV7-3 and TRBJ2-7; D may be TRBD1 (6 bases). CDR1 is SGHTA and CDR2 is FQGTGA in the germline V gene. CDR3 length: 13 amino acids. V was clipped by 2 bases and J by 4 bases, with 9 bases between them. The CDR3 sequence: CASSLLGAYEQYF. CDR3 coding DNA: TGTGCCAGCAGCTTACTGGGGGCATACGAGCAGTACTTC. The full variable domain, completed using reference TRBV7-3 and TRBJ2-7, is GAGVSQTPSNKVTEKGKYVELRCDPISGHTALYWYRQSLGQGPEFLIYFQGTGAADDSGLPNDRFFAVRPEGSVSTLKIQRTERGDSAVYLCASSLLGAYEQYFGPGTRLTVT.

CDR3 nucleotide sequence: TGTGCCAGCTCACCAGTGGAAGATACGCAGTATTTT. Amino acids: CASSPVEDTQYF. The J gene is TRBJ2-3, the V gene TRBV18; no clear D. Trimming shortened V by 2 bases and J by 5 bases, and 5 bases separated the two germline ends. The CDR3 extends over 12 amino acids. Germline-derived CDR1 and CDR2 are KGHSH and LQKENI.

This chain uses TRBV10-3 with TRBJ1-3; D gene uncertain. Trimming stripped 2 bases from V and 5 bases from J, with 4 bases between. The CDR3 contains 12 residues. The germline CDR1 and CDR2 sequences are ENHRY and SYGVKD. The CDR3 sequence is CAISEGRNTIYF. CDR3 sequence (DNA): TGTGCCATCAGTGAGGGGAGAAACACCATATATTTT.

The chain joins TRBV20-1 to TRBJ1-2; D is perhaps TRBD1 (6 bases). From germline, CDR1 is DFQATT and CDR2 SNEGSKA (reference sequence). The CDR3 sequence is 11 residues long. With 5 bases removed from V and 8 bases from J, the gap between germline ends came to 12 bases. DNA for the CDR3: TGCAGTGCTTACAGGGATAGAGGCTACACCTTC. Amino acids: CSAYRDRGYTF.

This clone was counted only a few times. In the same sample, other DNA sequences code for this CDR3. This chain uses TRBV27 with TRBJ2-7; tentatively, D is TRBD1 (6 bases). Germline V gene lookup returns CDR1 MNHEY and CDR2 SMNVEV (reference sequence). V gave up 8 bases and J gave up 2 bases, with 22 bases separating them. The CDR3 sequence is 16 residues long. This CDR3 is CASRPAPGVGPYEQYF. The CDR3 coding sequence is TGTGCCAGCCGGCCGGCCCCAGGGGTCGGCCCCTACGAGCAGTACTTC.